This T cell receptor beta chain was sequenced in a study of cytomegalovirus exposure and HLA in healthy donors. This clone was observed a handful of times. Between the trimmed V and J ends, which lost 4 bases and 5 bases, there was a span of 8 bases. The germline CDR1 and CDR2 sequences are SNHLY and FYNNEI. The CDR3 sequence is 12 residues long. Clones were sequenced by immunoSEQ multiplex PCR, and TCRdb holds only the in-frame ones, with some missing. The sample has fewer than 250,000 clones, approximately 87% seen once. It was the roughly 120-subject validation cohort, separate from the approximately 700-subject first cohort, to which the donors belonged.

Sample: PBMCs. This TCR derives from a man younger than 30 in good health and CMV-seronegative. The chain has TRBV2 and TRBJ2-5; no definite D call. The CDR3 DNA reads as TGTGCCAGCAGTGGGTTCCGGGAGACCCAGTACTTC. It codes for CASSGFRETQYF. The full variable domain, completed using reference TRBV2 and TRBJ2-5, is EPEVTQTPSHQVTQMGQEVILRCVPISNHLYFYWYRQILGQKVEFLVSFYNNEISEKSEIFDDQFSVERPDGSNFTLKIRSTKLEDSAMYFCASSGFRETQYFGPGTRLLVL.